Presented here are 12 T cell receptor beta chains from one specimen sequenced in a study of blood T cell repertoires in COVID-19 (dated by TCRdb to the early 2020s). Library prep was done by the immunoSEQ multiplex PCR assay. As stored in TCRdb, this immuneACCESS dataset retains in-frame rearrangements with V and J assigned. A fraction of the clones does not appear; measured against another copy, unresolved V genes explain less than half of the discrepancy, and the remainder lacks a known reason. Here the sample has about 170,000 clones; approximately 91% occur a single time. The ten largest clones capture around 5.1% of the sample. The material sequenced was peripheral blood. All receptors derive from a young man with COVID-19, enrolled during active disease.

The rearrangement joins TRBV15 to TRBJ1-1; D might be TRBD1 (5 bases). CDR1 and CDR2 (germline): LNHNV, YYDKDF (reference sequence). The CDR3 extends over 13 amino acids. Trimming took 5 bases from V and 5 from J, leaving 12 bases between them. In nucleotides, the CDR3 is TGTGCCACCAGCGGACTGGGGGGTACTGAAGCTTTCTTT. Translating it yields CATSGLGGTEAFF. The variable domain in full, with the rest retrieved from reference TRBV15 and TRBJ1-1, is DAMVIQNPRYQVTQFGKPVTLSCSQTLNHNVMYWYQQKSSQAPKLLFHYYDKDFNNEADTPDNFQSRRPNTSFCFLDIRSPGLGDTAMYLCATSGLGGTEAFFGQGTRLTVV.

The chain links TRBV28 to TRBJ2-7, with a possible D match to TRBD1 (5 bases). The CDR3 covers 15 residues. With 4 bases removed from V and 0 bases from J, the gap between germline ends came to 13 bases. Germline values: CDR1 MDHEN, CDR2 SYDVKM. DNA for the CDR3: TGTGCCAGCAGTTCCATCCGGCAGGGCTCCTACGAGCAGTACTTC. Translation gives CASSSIRQGSYEQYF.

V and J are TRBV24-1 and TRBJ2-7; TRBD2 is a possible D gene (5 bases). V lost 12 bases and J 2 bases, leaving 22 bases between the germline ends. Germline CDR1 and CDR2: KGHDR and SFDVKD. This CDR3 is built from 15 residues. The CDR3 region has the DNA TGTGCCGCCTACCTGATGGACGGGAAGACCTACGAGCAGTACTTC. Protein sequence: CAAYLMDGKTYEQYF.

This clone was found once. The J gene is TRBJ2-1, the V gene TRBV9, with 13 bases fitting TRBD2. CDR1 is SGDLS, CDR2 YYNGEE, per germline. Trimming removed 4 bases from V and 6 bases from J; junction bases left unmatched: 4. The CDR3 covers 15 residues. CDR3 region: CASSFGLAGVNEQFF. CDR3 coding DNA: TGTGCCAGCAGCTTCGGACTAGCGGGAGTCAATGAGCAGTTCTTC.

The gene calls are TRBV28 and TRBJ1-3; D possibly corresponds to TRBD1 (5 bases). Germline CDR1 MDHEN, CDR2 SYDVKM. This CDR3 has 16 residues. Trimming took off 3 bases at V and 2 bases at J, with 14 bases between the two ends. The CDR3 is CASSFLRARAGNTIYF. The CDR3 bases are TGTGCCAGCAGTTTCCTCAGGGCGCGCGCTGGAAACACCATATATTTT.

The V call is TRBV19, the J call TRBJ2-3, with D possibly being TRBD2 (6 bases). The germline CDR1 and CDR2 sequences are LNHDA and SQIVND (reference sequence). CDR3 length equals 14 residues. V dropped 3 bases and J dropped 4 bases, with 11 bases sitting between them. CDR3 in amino acids: CASSILGGADTQYF. CDR3 sequence (DNA): TGTGCCAGTAGTATTCTCGGGGGAGCAGATACGCAGTATTTT.

The gene calls are TRBV27 and TRBJ2-7; D not resolved. This CDR3 contains 13 residues. Trimming removed 6 bases at V and 2 bases at J, with 11 bases between. Germline loops: CDR1 MNHEY, CDR2 SMNVEV (reference sequence). The chain's CDR3 is CASSPFGTYEQYF. The CDR3 DNA follows: TGTGCCAGCAGCCCTTTCGGTACCTACGAGCAGTACTTC.

In its sample, this clone was seen once. The chain is built from TRBV15 and TRBJ1-5; 9 bases map to TRBD1. Germline V gene lookup returns CDR1 LNHNV and CDR2 YYDKDF (reference sequence). Trimming at V came to 0 bases and at J to 7 bases, leaving 13 bases not matched to a gene. The CDR3 runs 18 residues. Here the CDR3 DNA reads TGTGCCACCAGCAGAGACGTCACACAGGGGGCGCATTTGCAGCCCCAGCATTTT. This encodes CATSRDVTQGAHLQPQHF.

The rearrangement links TRBV7-8 to TRBJ1-2, with TRBD1 identical over 8 bases. V was clipped by 1 base and J by 4 bases; unmatched bases: 5. Germline CDR1 SGHVS, CDR2 FQNEAQ. The length of the CDR3 is 15 residues. CDR3 region: CASSLDDRGFYGYTF. The CDR3 region has the DNA TGTGCCAGCAGCTTAGATGACAGGGGTTTCTATGGCTACACCTTC.

The rearrangement links TRBV7-2 to TRBJ1-5, with D tentatively TRBD1 (6 bases). Germline V gene data show CDR1 as SGHTA and CDR2 as FQGNSA. The CDR3 is 14 amino acids. The V end was cut by 3 bases, the J end by 4 bases, with 10 bases between. CDR3 DNA: TGTGCCAGCAGCTTCGGGCAGGGGAATCAGCCCCAGCATTTT. Its translation: CASSFGQGNQPQHF. Full variable domain (rest looked up from reference TRBV7-2 and TRBJ1-5): GAGVSQSPSNKVTEKGKDVELRCDPISGHTALYWYRQSLGQGLEFLIYFQGNSAPDKSGLPSDRFSAERTGGSVSTLTIQRTQQEDSAVYLCASSFGQGNQPQHFGDGTRLSIL.

J is TRBJ1-1 and V is TRBV5-1; 8 positions match TRBD1. The CDR3 loop spans 15 amino acids. CDR1 and CDR2 from the germline V gene are SGHRS and YFSETQ. V lost 1 base and J lost 0; bases outside the gene matches: 2. CDR3 region: CASSLRTGMNTEAFF. CDR3 coding DNA: TGCGCCAGCAGCTTGCGGACAGGGATGAACACTGAAGCTTTCTTT.

This clone was seen just once. V gene TRBV10-3 combines with J gene TRBJ2-7; TRBD1 might be the D (7 bases). Germline CDR1 and CDR2: ENHRY and SYGVKD. This CDR3 spans 15 amino acids. V was cut by 6 bases and J by 2 bases, with 17 bases left in between. This CDR3 is CAIREGAVPTYEQYF. The CDR3 DNA is TGTGCCATCAGGGAGGGGGCAGTGCCCACCTACGAGCAGTACTTC.